One and the same sample provided the 8 T cell receptor beta chains below, sequenced in a study of blood T cell repertoires in COVID-19. Generated by immunoSEQ multiplex PCR, the TCRdb table keeps only in-frame clones and is missing some. The sample includes 250,000 or so clones, about 83% of them seen just once. Sequencing was carried out using peripheral blood. Receptors were obtained from a human donor in a cohort sampled during active COVID-19.

V and J are TRBV7-8 and TRBJ2-1; no reliable D call. Germline V gene lookup returns CDR1 SGHVS and CDR2 FQNEAQ. The ends were cut back, 1 base at V and 16 bases at J, with 14 bases in the middle. CDR3 length: 12 amino acids. This CDR3 is CASSLDAGFYFF. Written as DNA, the CDR3 is TGTGCCAGCAGCTTAGACGCAGGTTTTTATTTCTTC.

This sequence joins TRBV5-1 and TRBJ2-2, with TRBD1 as a possible D gene (5 bases). Germline V CDR1 and CDR2: SGHRS, YFSETQ. V was pared by 4 bases and J by 1 base, with 14 bases between. The CDR3 loop spans 16 amino acids. CDR3 protein: CASSPVPTVNTGELFF. The CDR3, as DNA: TGCGCCAGCAGCCCGGTCCCGACAGTGAACACCGGGGAGCTGTTTTTT. Full variable domain (remainder filled in from reference TRBV5-1 and TRBJ2-2): KAGVTQTPRYLIKTRGQQVTLSCSPISGHRSVSWYQQTPGQGLQFLFEYFSETQRNKGNFPGRFSGRQFSNSRSEMNVSTLELGDSALYLCASSPVPTVNTGELFFGEGSRLTVL.

The chain recombines TRBV6-5 with TRBJ2-7; unclear D gene. CDR1 is MNHEY, CDR2 SVGAGI, per germline. Trimming removed 8 bases from V and 3 bases from J, with 8 bases in between. The CDR3 consists of 11 residues. This chain's CDR3 is CASGQHYEQYF. CDR3 coding DNA: TGTGCCAGCGGCCAACACTACGAGCAGTACTTC.

The chain uses TRBV12-5 and TRBJ1-1; D is perhaps TRBD1 (6 bases). Germline values: CDR1 LGHNT, CDR2 FRNRAP. This CDR3 has 17 residues. V gave up 0 bases and J gave up 3 bases, with 17 bases separating them. This CDR3 is CASGLVGQGKGDTEAFF. In nucleotides, the CDR3 is TGTGCTAGTGGTTTGGTAGGGCAGGGGAAAGGAGACACTGAAGCTTTCTTT.

This sequence joins TRBV19 and TRBJ1-5; 9 nucleotides agree with TRBD1. The CDR3 runs 15 residues. The germline CDR1 and CDR2 sequences are LNHDA and SQIVND (reference sequence). V lost 6 bases, J lost 4 bases, and 7 bases stayed unmatched. CDR3 in amino acids: CASSLQGARNQPQHF. CDR3 coding DNA: TGTGCCAGTAGCTTACAGGGGGCGCGGAATCAGCCCCAGCATTTT.

This sequence joins TRBV18 and TRBJ1-1, with unresolved D. The germline CDR1 and CDR2 sequences are KGHSH and LQKENI. The CDR3 sequence is 13 residues long. Trimming left V 2 bases short and J 2 bases short, with 6 bases between. The CDR3 loop reads CASSPGHNTEAFF. CDR3 DNA sequence: TGTGCCAGCTCACCAGGGCATAACACTGAAGCTTTCTTT.

The chain uses TRBV5-6 and TRBJ1-2; TRBD1 agrees at 7 bases. The germline V gene has CDR1 SGHDT and CDR2 YYEEEE. CDR3 length equals 14 residues. Trimming cost V 4 bases and J 3 bases; bases outside gene matches: 6. The CDR3 DNA reads as TGTGCCAGCAGCGCTACAGGGGTTGACTATGGCTACACCTTC. Encoded protein: CASSATGVDYGYTF.

The chain joins TRBV19 to TRBJ1-5, with 7 positions matching TRBD1. Germline V gene sequence: CDR1 LNHDA, CDR2 SQIVND (reference sequence). CDR3 length: 16 amino acids. The J segment lost 0 bases and the V segment lost 9 bases, leaving 11 bases of the junction unmatched. The CDR3 spells CASRWQGEHSNQPQHF. DNA of the CDR3: TGTGCCAGCAGATGGCAGGGGGAGCATAGCAATCAGCCCCAGCATTTT. The full variable domain, rest sourced from reference TRBV19 and TRBJ1-5, is DGGITQSPKYLFRKEGQNVTLSCEQNLNHDAMYWYRQDPGQGLRLIYYSQIVNDFQKGDIAEGYSVSREKKESFPLTVTSAQKNPTAFYLCASRWQGEHSNQPQHFGDGTRLSIL.